Listed below are T cell receptor beta chains from one sample, sequenced in a study of cytomegalovirus exposure and HLA in healthy donors. The data were produced by immunoSEQ multiplex PCR, yet TCRdb's version contains in-frame clones alone and is incomplete. In the table there are 150,000 to 190,000 clones, approximately 81% of which are singletons. The sample taken for sequencing was PBMCs. All receptors come from a young woman in good health and CMV-seronegative. CDR3s include the opening cysteine and the closing phenylalanine or tryptophan. A D gene is named only where the DNA matches it firmly. Clone sizes are given selectively: once, few, many, or a class where the clone is expanded.

J | D | V | size | CDR3 | DNA
TRBJ2-1 | NA | TRBV20-1 | few | CSAGAGNEQFF | TGCAGTGCTGGAGCGGGTAATGAGCAGTTCTTC
TRBJ1-4 | TRBD1 | TRBV29-1 | NA | CSVQGAHGNEKLFF | TGCAGCGTACAGGGGGCCCATGGTAATGAAAAACTGTTTTTT
TRBJ2-7 | NA | TRBV6-1 | NA | CASTSGVYEQYF | TGTGCCAGCACCTCAGGGGTCTACGAGCAGTACTTC
TRBJ1-1 | NA | TRBV28 | NA | CASSPSGTEAFF | TGTGCCAGCAGTCCCTCCGGGACAGAAGCTTTCTTT
TRBJ1-4 | TRBD1 | TRBV6-5 | NA | CASSSDRGGKLFF | TGTGCCAGCAGTTCCGACAGGGGAGGAAAACTGTTTTTT
TRBJ1-5 | NA | TRBV28 | NA | CASSLTGAGNQPQHF | TGTGCCAGCAGTTTAACGGGCGCGGGAAATCAGCCCCAGCATTTT
TRBJ1-1 | NA | TRBV11-3 | NA | CASSFEGGTEAFF | TGTGCCAGCAGCTTTGAGGGAGGCACTGAAGCTTTCTTT
TRBJ2-7 | TRBD1 | TRBV9 | NA | CASSAGTGQEEQYF | TGTGCCAGCAGCGCCGGGACAGGGCAGGAAGAGCAGTACTTC
TRBJ2-7 | NA | TRBV7-8 | NA | CASSKGHYYEQYF | TGTGCCAGCAGCAAGGGACACTACTACGAGCAGTACTTC
TRBJ2-7 | TRBD1 | TRBV5-1 | few | CASSLGGTGGYEQYF | TGCGCCAGCAGCCTGGGGGGGACAGGGGGCTACGAGCAGTACTTC
TRBJ2-7 | NA | TRBV7-6 | NA | CASSLGGVGEQYF | TGTGCCAGCAGCTTAGGGGGAGTTGGCGAGCAGTACTTC
TRBJ2-3 | NA | TRBV15 | NA | CATSLGADSTDTQYF | TGTGCCACCAGCCTGGGGGCAGATAGCACAGATACGCAGTATTTT
TRBJ2-5 | TRBD1 | TRBV29-1 | NA | CSPRDRGTQQETQYF | TGCAGCCCTCGGGACAGGGGCACCCAACAAGAGACCCAGTACTTC
TRBJ2-7 | TRBD1 | TRBV29-1 | NA | CSGGTVYEQYF | TGCAGCGGGGGGACAGTATACGAGCAGTACTTC
TRBJ2-1 | NA | TRBV6-1 | NA | CASSGGLPGRLWFF | TGTGCCAGCAGTGGTGGGCTTCCTGGGCGATTGTGGTTCTTC
TRBJ2-5 | TRBD2 | TRBV27 | NA | CASSLGLAGGPWYF | TGTGCCAGCAGTTTGGGACTAGCGGGAGGGCCCTGGTACTTC
TRBJ1-2 | NA | TRBV5-1 | NA | CASSSPPGNGYTF | TGCGCCAGCAGCTCCCCACCGGGGAATGGCTACACCTTC
TRBJ2-1 | TRBD2 | TRBV27 | NA | CASQRGGFSEQFF | TGTGCCAGCCAGCGGGGGGGCTTTTCTGAGCAGTTCTTC
TRBJ1-3 | NA | TRBV30 | NA | CAWRRATFSGNTIYF | TGTGCCTGGAGGAGAGCGACCTTCTCTGGAAACACCATATATTTT
TRBJ1-4 | NA | TRBV14 | NA | CASSHQEKLFF | TGTGCCAGCAGCCACCAAGAAAAACTGTTTTTT
TRBJ2-1 | NA | TRBV9 | NA | CASSVSSRSGYNEQFF | TGTGCCAGCAGCGTATCGTCGCGCTCAGGCTACAATGAGCAGTTCTTC
TRBJ2-1 | NA | TRBV5-4 | NA | CASSYYTGTSYNEQFF | TGTGCCAGCAGCTACTATACCGGGACAAGCTACAATGAGCAGTTCTTC
TRBJ1-4 | TRBD1 | TRBV10-3 | NA | CAISAGTATNEKLFF | TGTGCCATCAGTGCCGGGACAGCAACTAATGAAAAACTGTTTTTT
TRBJ2-7 | NA | TRBV6-6 | NA | CASRQDEGVGEQYF | TGTGCCAGCAGGCAAGATGAAGGGGTGGGCGAGCAGTACTTC
TRBJ2-6 | NA | TRBV28 | NA | CASNDRGGVRANVLTF | TGTGCCAGCAACGACAGGGGAGGGGTGCGGGCCAACGTCCTGACTTTC
TRBJ2-1 | NA | TRBV9 | NA | CASSVGSSYNEQFF | TGTGCCAGCAGCGTTGGCAGCTCCTACAATGAGCAGTTCTTC
TRBJ2-3 | NA | TRBV6-1 | NA | CASLSPSFCTQYF | TGTGCCAGCCTTTCTCCTAGCTTCTGCACGCAGTATTTT